The 25 T cell receptor beta chains reported below all come from one sample, sequenced in a study of T cells in narcolepsy. Method: immunoSEQ multiplex PCR; TCRdb's copy keeps in-frame clones and lacks some. The sample includes 25,000 to 35,000 clones, around 79% seen only once; the top ten take over 0.95%. The specimen sequenced was CD45RA- memory CD4+ T cells from PBMCs. All receptors derive from a human donor with narcolepsy.

The V call is TRBV28, the J call TRBJ2-7; D perhaps matches TRBD1 (5 bases). This CDR3 spans 11 amino acids. The V and J ends lost 9 bases and 6 bases respectively, with 12 bases between them. Germline CDR1 and CDR2: MDHEN and SYDVKM. The CDR3 DNA follows: TGTGCCAGTCCGTCAGGGCGCGAGCAGTACTTC. It yields the protein CASPSGREQYF.

The chain joins TRBV5-5 to TRBJ1-1; no clear D. Germline V gives CDR1 SGHKS, CDR2 YYEKEE (reference sequence). V was clipped by 3 bases and J by 7 bases, with 22 bases between them. This CDR3 contains 16 residues. The CDR3 DNA reads as TGTGCCAGCAGCTCCCCCGGCAGACGAGGTGAAAATGAAGCTTTCTTT. This translates into CASSSPGRRGENEAFF.

The chain combines TRBV29-1 with TRBJ2-7, with a tentative D call TRBD2 (7 bases). Trimming left V 7 bases short and J 2 bases short, with 12 bases between. The CDR3 covers 12 residues. Per the germline V gene, CDR1 is SQVTM and CDR2 is ANQGSEA. The CDR3, as DNA: TGCAGCGCGGGGGGCAGGACCTACGAGCAGTACTTC. As protein: CSAGGRTYEQYF.

This sequence joins TRBV6-5 and TRBJ1-3; 7 bases align to TRBD1. The CDR3 sequence is 14 residues long. V shed 2 bases and J 4 bases; nucleotides not matched to a gene: 2. CDR1 is MNHEY and CDR2 is SVGAGI in the germline V gene. This CDR3 is CASSYGGQGNTIYF. The CDR3 coding sequence is TGTGCCAGCAGTTACGGGGGACAGGGAAACACCATATATTTT.

The chain links TRBV2 to TRBJ1-6, with a tentative D call TRBD1 (5 bases). The CDR3 consists of 15 residues. Germline V gene sequence: CDR1 SNHLY, CDR2 FYNNEI. The germline V and J ends were trimmed by 5 bases and 9 bases, with 17 bases remaining between them. CDR3 loop: CASSPAGPSISPLHF. DNA for the CDR3: TGTGCCAGCAGTCCGGCAGGGCCATCGATTTCACCCCTCCACTTT.

V gene TRBV18 combines with J gene TRBJ2-7; D perhaps matches TRBD1 (5 bases). In germline, CDR1 is KGHSH, CDR2 LQKENI. The CDR3 runs to 17 residues. V lost 3 bases and J lost 0, with 18 bases in between. The CDR3 is CASSPDISAGSSYEQYF. CDR3 DNA: TGTGCCAGCTCACCGGACATTAGTGCAGGCAGCTCCTACGAGCAGTACTTC. Full variable domain (remainder filled in from reference TRBV18 and TRBJ2-7): NAGVMQNPRHLVRRRGQEARLRCSPMKGHSHVYWYRQLPEEGLKFMVYLQKENIIDESGMPKERFSAEFPKEGPSILRIQQVVRGDSAAYFCASSPDISAGSSYEQYFGPGTRLTVT.

The V gene is TRBV7-9, the J gene TRBJ1-5; D not certain. CDR3 size: 16 residues. V lost 2 bases, J lost 0 bases, and 11 bases lay in between. Germline CDR1 reads SEHNR; CDR2 reads FQNEAQ (reference sequence). CDR3 sequence reads: CASSLSGGDSNQPQHF. CDR3 bases: TGTGCCAGCAGCTTAAGTGGCGGGGATAGCAATCAGCCCCAGCATTTT.

This clone was counted a few times. The gene calls are TRBV28 and TRBJ2-4; no clear D gene. This CDR3 has 15 amino acids. The V gene lost 3 bases and the J gene lost 2 bases, with 11 bases spanning the gap. Germline values: CDR1 MDHEN, CDR2 SYDVKM. The CDR3 reads CASSFYARTKNIQYF. CDR3 sequence (DNA): TGTGCCAGCAGTTTTTATGCGCGCACCAAAAACATTCAGTACTTC.

This clone was observed once. The V and J genes are TRBV10-3 and TRBJ2-2; 9 bases map to TRBD2. Germline CDR1 ENHRY, CDR2 SYGVKD. With 2 bases clipped from V and 2 bases from J, the junction kept 3 bases outside the gene matches. The CDR3 contains 16 residues. The DNA of the CDR3 is TGTGCCATCAGTGAGCCCGGGACTAGCAACACCGGGGAGCTGTTTTTT. Residues: CAISEPGTSNTGELFF.

The J gene is TRBJ2-2, the V gene TRBV6-5, with TRBD1 matching 11 bases. Germline CDR1 is MNHEY and CDR2 is SVGAGI. The CDR3 runs to 15 residues. V gave up 7 bases and J gave up 6 bases; unmatched junction bases: 7. Here the CDR3 DNA reads TGTGCCAGCACCCGGACAGGGGGCGCGCCCGGGGAGCTGTTTTTT. Its translation is CASTRTGGAPGELFF.

V and J are TRBV6-6 and TRBJ2-7; 9 nucleotides line up with TRBD2. The length of the CDR3 is 14 residues. J was trimmed by 7 bases and V by 4 bases; bases with no gene match: 8. The V gene's germline CDR1 is MNHNY and CDR2 SVGAGI (reference sequence). DNA of the CDR3: TGTGCCAGCAGTTCCCTAGCGGGAAAGGGTGAGCAGTACTTC. Encoded protein: CASSSLAGKGEQYF.

The chain links TRBV28 to TRBJ2-1; D may correspond to TRBD1 or TRBD2 (5 bases each). This CDR3 spans 17 amino acids. V lost 4 bases to trimming and J lost 6 bases, with 22 bases between them. Germline V CDR1 and CDR2: MDHEN, SYDVKM. CDR3: CASSYPRGGSLSNEQFF. The DNA for the CDR3 is TGTGCCAGCAGTTACCCGAGGGGTGGAAGCCTAAGCAATGAGCAGTTCTTC.

The chain has TRBV19 and TRBJ2-2; 10 bases line up with TRBD2. This CDR3 has 18 amino acids. Germline CDR1 is LNHDA and CDR2 is SQIVND (reference sequence). J lost 6 bases, V lost 3 bases, and 13 bases had no gene match. CDR3: CASSMGYISGRRAGELFF. Here the CDR3 DNA reads TGTGCCAGTAGTATGGGCTATATTAGCGGGAGGCGGGCCGGGGAGCTGTTTTTT.

This clone was detected a few times. The gene calls are TRBV6-6 and TRBJ1-5, with TRBD1 identical over 8 bases. The ends lost 8 bases at V and 6 bases at J; junction bases unmatched: 6. The CDR3 is 13 amino acids. The germline V gene encodes CDR1 MNHNY and CDR2 SVGAGI (reference sequence). In DNA, the CDR3 is TGTGCCAGCTTGGACAGGGAAGGTCAGCCCCAGCATTTT. Translating it yields CASLDREGQPQHF.

The chain is built from TRBV20-1 and TRBJ2-1; D ambiguous. The CDR3 totals 11 residues. CDR1 and CDR2 (germline): DFQATT, SNEGSKA (reference sequence). The V end lost 3 bases, the J end lost 8 bases, and 8 bases lay between the germline ends. Written as DNA, the CDR3 is TGCAGTGCTAGGAACCGGGATGAGCAGTTCTTC. It yields the protein CSARNRDEQFF.

V is TRBV19 and J is TRBJ1-3; D ambiguous. Germline lookup yields CDR1 LNHDA and CDR2 SQIVND (reference sequence). The CDR3 length is 19 residues. Trimming cost V 0 bases and J 0 bases, with 18 bases left between them. The CDR3 region has the DNA TGTGCCAGTAGTATAGATTGGATCGGGGAGATCACCTCTGGAAACACCATATATTTT. Its protein product is CASSIDWIGEITSGNTIYF.

In this sample, this clone turned up a few times. J is TRBJ2-1 and V is TRBV7-3; tentatively, D is TRBD1 (5 bases). CDR3 size: 12 residues. Trimming removed 7 bases from V and 7 bases from J, with 11 bases in between. Germline V CDR1 and CDR2: SGHTA, FQGTGA. The CDR3 region has the DNA TGTGCCAGCAAGGGGCGGTCGAATGAGCAGTTCTTC. It specifies CASKGRSNEQFF.

The gene calls are TRBV18 and TRBJ2-7; D perhaps matches TRBD2 (6 bases). V was shortened by 8 bases and J by 1 base, with 9 bases between the two germline ends. CDR3 length equals 12 residues. Per the germline V gene, CDR1 is KGHSH and CDR2 is LQKENI. The CDR3 DNA reads TGTGCCAGCCGGGAGACATCCTACGAGCAGTACTTC. Its translation: CASRETSYEQYF. Filled out from reference TRBV18 and TRBJ2-7, the complete variable domain reads NAGVMQNPRHLVRRRGQEARLRCSPMKGHSHVYWYRQLPEEGLKFMVYLQKENIIDESGMPKERFSAEFPKEGPSILRIQQVVRGDSAAYFCASRETSYEQYFGPGTRLTVT.

The chain couples TRBV14 to TRBJ2-2; 13 positions match TRBD2. Germline trimming cut 3 bases from V and 4 bases from J; bases unmatched to any gene: 8. The CDR3 spans 18 residues. Germline CDR1 reads SGHDN; CDR2 reads FVKESK. CDR3 DNA: TGTGCCAGCAGCCAGAGAGGACTAGCGGGAGTGATCACCGGGGAGCTGTTTTTT. Translating it yields CASSQRGLAGVITGELFF. Combining the CDR3 with reference TRBV14 and TRBJ2-2 gives the whole variable domain EAGVTQFPSHSVIEKGQTVTLRCDPISGHDNLYWYRRVMGKEIKFLLHFVKESKQDESGMPNNRFLAERTGGTYSTLKVQPAELEDSGVYFCASSQRGLAGVITGELFFGEGSRLTVL.

The chain is built from TRBV7-2 and TRBJ2-3; D uncertain. Germline V gene sequence: CDR1 SGHTA, CDR2 FQGNSA. This CDR3 comprises 14 residues. With 1 base removed from V and 2 bases from J, the gap between germline ends came to 7 bases. The CDR3 DNA reads TGTGCCAGCAGCTTAGTGCCCTTCACAGATACGCAGTATTTT. Amino acids: CASSLVPFTDTQYF. Looking up the rest from reference TRBV7-2 and TRBJ2-3 gives the full variable domain: GAGVSQSPSNKVTEKGKDVELRCDPISGHTALYWYRQSLGQGLEFLIYFQGNSAPDKSGLPSDRFSAERTGGSVSTLTIQRTQQEDSAVYLCASSLVPFTDTQYFGPGTRLTVL.

This rearrangement joins TRBV29-1 to TRBJ1-1; TRBD1 might be the D (6 bases). This CDR3 has 12 amino acids. V lost 7 bases and J lost 0, with 9 bases in between. Germline CDR1 and CDR2: SQVTM and ANQGSEA. The CDR3: CSGGQMNTEAFF. The CDR3 coding sequence is TGCAGCGGGGGACAAATGAACACTGAAGCTTTCTTT.

V and J are TRBV19 and TRBJ1-5, with 12 bases lining up with TRBD1. Trimming removed 7 bases from V and 6 bases from J; junction bases left unmatched: 7. The CDR3 length is 15 residues. Germline CDR1 is LNHDA and CDR2 is SQIVND (reference sequence). CDR3 nucleotide sequence: TGTGCCAGTATTTCTGGGACAGGGGGCAGTCAGCCCCAGCATTTT. Translation: CASISGTGGSQPQHF.

This chain connects TRBV19 to TRBJ1-2; D ambiguous. Germline-derived CDR1 and CDR2 are LNHDA and SQIVND (reference sequence). The CDR3 has 10 residues. V dropped 8 bases and J dropped 3 bases, with 4 bases sitting between them. DNA for the CDR3: TGTGCCAGTTCCGACTATGGCTACACCTTC. Amino acid sequence: CASSDYGYTF.

The rearrangement uses TRBV5-4 and TRBJ2-3; TRBD1 matches at 10 bases. From germline, CDR1 is SGHNT and CDR2 YYREEE (reference sequence). This CDR3 contains 16 residues. V lost 3 bases to trimming and J lost 4 bases; unmatched junction nucleotides: 8. The CDR3 region is CASSSPPGQGADTQYF. The CDR3 DNA is TGTGCCAGCAGCTCGCCACCAGGACAGGGGGCAGATACGCAGTATTTT.

The chain employs TRBV7-2 and TRBJ2-3; maybe TRBD1 (5 bases). CDR3 size: 16 residues. V was cut by 0 bases and J by 0 bases, with 10 bases left in between. Per the germline V gene, CDR1 is SGHTA and CDR2 is FQGNSA. CDR3 protein: CASSLAAGISTDTQYF. The CDR3 DNA reads as TGTGCCAGCAGCTTAGCCGCAGGGATTAGCACAGATACGCAGTATTTT.